This record looks at one T cell receptor beta chain sequence and its context. Its target is unknown. The method was immunoSEQ multiplex PCR; TCRdb's version includes in-frame clones alone and lacks a portion of them. The repertoire consists of approximately 110,000 clones, with about 88% occurring once and the leading ten covering 35% to 45%. These data originate in a study of T cell responses to AZD1222 COVID-19 vaccine. General study results and limits: Researchers took repertoire samples only after the peak T cell response had come. Unmutated variant regions reportedly attract nearly half of all spike-specific TCRs.

From germline, CDR1 is LGHNA and CDR2 YSLEER. The V gene lost 0 bases and the J gene lost 2 bases, with 14 bases spanning the gap. The CDR3 is 17 residues long. Material: peripheral blood, obtained 28 days after the second AZD1222 dose. This clonotype was obtained from an adult who received the AZD1222 COVID-19 vaccine. The V and J genes are TRBV4-3 and TRBJ2-1; D is possibly TRBD2 (6 bases). This chain's CDR3 is CASSQENSWEAYNEQFF. The CDR3 DNA reads as TGCGCCAGCAGCCAAGAGAACTCGTGGGAGGCCTACAATGAGCAGTTCTTC.